The 29 T cell receptor beta chains given below trace back to one sample, sequenced in a study of shared clonotypes between healthy human individuals. Using immunoSEQ multiplex PCR, the repertoire was profiled, and TCRdb retains in-frame clones only, with some absent. The sample holds 2 million to 3 million clones; roughly 93% are singletons and the top ten take more than 0.35%. What was sequenced was naive CD4+ T cells from PBMCs. As to subset: CD45RA+ positively selected. All receptors come from a man between 18 and 29 years old in good health. Some clones in this sample may be carry-over from other donors' samples.

This rearrangement joins TRBV6-4 to TRBJ2-1; the D call may be TRBD1 or TRBD2 (5 bases each). CDR3 size: 17 residues. Germline V CDR1 and CDR2: MRHNA, SNTAGT. Trimming left V 6 bases short and J 7 bases short, with 25 bases between. CDR3 loop: CASRGVPGRGSRNEQFF. The CDR3 bases are TGTGCCAGCAGGGGGGTCCCGGGACGGGGCTCGAGGAATGAGCAGTTCTTC.

This chain connects TRBV28 to TRBJ1-1; D uncertain. Deletions cut 6 bases from V and 5 bases from J, with 10 bases between. The germline V gene encodes CDR1 MDHEN and CDR2 SYDVKM. This CDR3 has 12 residues. CDR3 in amino acids: CASSRAGTEAFF. DNA for the CDR3: TGTGCCAGCAGCCGAGCAGGTACTGAAGCTTTCTTT.

CDR3 DNA sequence: TGTGCCAGTTTCCAGGGGGGGATAATGAACACTGAAGCTTTCTTT. The encoded protein is CASFQGGIMNTEAFF. The J gene is TRBJ1-1, the V gene TRBV28; TRBD1 aligns across 7 bases. CDR1 and CDR2 (germline): MDHEN, SYDVKM. The CDR3 loop spans 15 amino acids. J lost 0 bases, V lost 9 bases, and 10 bases had no gene match. Full variable domain (remainder filled in from reference TRBV28 and TRBJ1-1): DVKVTQSSRYLVKRTGEKVFLECVQDMDHENMFWYRQDPGLGLRLIYFSYDVKMKEKGDIPEGYSVSREKKERFSLILESASTNQTSMYLCASFQGGIMNTEAFFGQGTRLTVV.

V is TRBV5-1 and J is TRBJ2-1, with D tentatively TRBD1 (5 bases). Germline V gives CDR1 SGHRS, CDR2 YFSETQ. V gave up 1 base and J gave up 2 bases, with 10 bases separating them. The CDR3 sequence is 15 residues long. CDR3 sequence reads: CASSLLSGTYNEQFF. DNA for the CDR3: TGCGCCAGCAGCTTGTTGTCAGGGACCTACAATGAGCAGTTCTTC. Based on the CDR3 plus reference TRBV5-1 and TRBJ2-1, the full variable domain is KAGVTQTPRYLIKTRGQQVTLSCSPISGHRSVSWYQQTPGQGLQFLFEYFSETQRNKGNFPGRFSGRQFSNSRSEMNVSTLELGDSALYLCASSLLSGTYNEQFFGPGTRLTVL.

The chain uses TRBV5-4 and TRBJ1-2; D unclear. CDR1 is SGHNT and CDR2 is YYREEE in the germline V gene (reference sequence). The V gene lost 4 bases and the J gene lost 2 bases, with 18 bases spanning the gap. The CDR3 length is 16 residues. The CDR3 DNA is TGTGCCAGCAGCCCCTTTGGGGTAGGCGGCAACTATGGCTACACCTTC. This translates into CASSPFGVGGNYGYTF.

The chain couples TRBV5-4 to TRBJ2-7, with a weak D call TRBD1 (6 bases). The germline V and J ends were trimmed by 4 bases and 6 bases, with 26 bases remaining between them. This CDR3 is built from 17 residues. Germline loops: CDR1 SGHNT, CDR2 YYREEE (reference sequence). CDR3 in DNA: TGTGCCAGCAGCCTGGGTGCTCATCAGGGGTGGGGCAGCGAGCAGTACTTC. Its translation is CASSLGAHQGWGSEQYF.

With respect to this clone: At the DNA level, this CDR3 is encoded by other sequences in the same sample as well. The rearrangement links TRBV7-2 to TRBJ1-5; 7 nucleotides match TRBD1. Germline V lookup: CDR1 SGHTA, CDR2 FQGNSA. Trimming at V came to 5 bases and at J to 4 bases, leaving 5 bases not matched to a gene. This CDR3 spans 14 amino acids. The CDR3, as DNA: TGTGCCAGCAGCCCCCGACAGGGTAATCAGCCCCAGCATTTT. Its translation: CASSPRQGNQPQHF.

The chain links TRBV5-1 to TRBJ1-4; 7 nucleotides align to TRBD1. Germline V CDR1 and CDR2: SGHRS, YFSETQ. The junction had 2 bases not matched to a gene; V was cut back by 0 bases and J by 3 bases. CDR3 length: 15 amino acids. Here the CDR3 DNA reads TGCGCCAGCAGCTTGGAGGGGGCCTCTAATGAAAAACTGTTTTTT. Residues: CASSLEGASNEKLFF.

Remarks on this clone: The sample has other DNA sequences that encode this CDR3 too. V and J are TRBV6-5 and TRBJ1-1; D is perhaps TRBD1 (5 bases). CDR1 MNHEY and CDR2 SVGAGI come from the germline V gene. The CDR3 extends over 13 amino acids. V lost 5 bases and J 1 base, leaving 8 bases between the germline ends. CDR3 sequence (DNA): TGTGCCAGCAGTCGTGACAGGAACACTGAAGCTTTCTTT. Residues: CASSRDRNTEAFF.

The V and J genes are TRBV7-2 and TRBJ1-3; D uncertain. The germline gives CDR1 SGHTA, CDR2 FQGNSA. Trimming removed 7 bases from V and 1 base from J, with 8 bases in between. This CDR3 has 13 amino acids. CDR3 sequence reads: CASTGESGNTIYF. The CDR3 nucleotides are TGTGCCAGCACCGGAGAATCTGGAAACACCATATATTTT.

This clone occurred once. The genes are TRBV30 and TRBJ2-5; 9 positions match TRBD1. The J call may be faulty, since TRBJ2-7 better matches the DNA end. Germline CDR1 reads GTSNPN; CDR2 reads SVGIG (reference sequence). This CDR3 is 15 amino acids long. The CDR3 nucleotides are TGTGCCTGGAGGGTCCGGGACAGGGAAATCTACGAGCAGTACTTC. It translates to CAWRVRDREIYEQYF.

This chain links TRBV7-3 with TRBJ2-3; 7 nucleotides line up with TRBD2. The CDR3 is 15 amino acids. After removal of 5 bases from V and 5 bases from J, the junction contained 10 bases not matched to a gene. Germline CDR1 is SGHTA and CDR2 is FQGTGA. The CDR3 nucleotides read TGTGCCAGCAGCCAGGGAGGGTATCAGGGAGATACGCAGTATTTT. It encodes CASSQGGYQGDTQYF.

This sequence joins TRBV30 and TRBJ2-4, with 10 nucleotides matching TRBD2. There are 13 residues in the CDR3. The germline CDR1 and CDR2 sequences are GTSNPN and SVGIG (reference sequence). Trimming at V came to 4 bases and at J to 7 bases, leaving 4 bases not matched to a gene. The CDR3 here is CAWTSGRPNIQYF. CDR3 in DNA: TGTGCCTGGACTAGCGGGAGACCCAACATTCAGTACTTC.

This clone was seen just once. The V and J genes are TRBV7-6 and TRBJ2-7, with 7 bases aligning to TRBD2. This CDR3 has 15 residues. V lost 2 bases and J lost 7; bases outside the gene matches: 11. CDR1 and CDR2 (germline): SGHVS, FNYEAQ. DNA for the CDR3: TGTGCCAGCAGCTTACGGGACGGGAGGTCAGTAGAGCAGTACTTC. Translated, it gives CASSLRDGRSVEQYF. Complete variable domain (other parts from reference TRBV7-6 and TRBJ2-7): GAGVSQSPRYKVTKRGQDVALRCDPISGHVSLYWYRQALGQGPEFLTYFNYEAQQDKSGLPNDRFSAERPEGSISTLTIQRTEQRDSAMYRCASSLRDGRSVEQYFGPGTRLTVT.

As DNA, the CDR3 is TGTGCCAGCAGCCGCAGGGGACAGGGTAACACAGATACGCAGTATTTT. It specifies CASSRRGQGNTDTQYF. V is TRBV7-3 and J is TRBJ2-3; TRBD1 matches at 9 bases. The trim removed 5 bases at V and 2 bases at J, leaving 8 bases unmatched. The CDR3 has 16 residues. The V gene's germline CDR1 is SGHTA and CDR2 FQGTGA.

Remarks on this clone: The sample contains more than one DNA sequence encoding this CDR3. The chain links TRBV5-4 to TRBJ2-2; D is uncertain. CDR1 SGHNT and CDR2 YYREEE come from the germline V gene (reference sequence). CDR3 size: 15 residues. V shed 0 bases and J shed 3 bases, with 9 bases lying between them. CDR3 region: CASSLGGADTGELFF. CDR3 DNA: TGTGCCAGCAGCTTGGGTGGTGCTGACACCGGGGAGCTGTTTTTT.

The chain is built from TRBV27 and TRBJ2-1, with 9 bases aligning to TRBD2. After removal of 4 bases from V and 0 bases from J, the junction contained 10 bases not matched to a gene. This CDR3 is built from 18 residues. CDR1 and CDR2 (germline): MNHEY, SMNVEV (reference sequence). The DNA for the CDR3 is TGTGCCAGCAGTTCGGGGGGTTATAGCGGGAGCTCCTACAATGAGCAGTTCTTC. Translated, it gives CASSSGGYSGSSYNEQFF.

The rearrangement links TRBV13 to TRBJ2-3, with 9 nucleotides matching TRBD2. The CDR3 has 17 residues. The V segment lost 5 bases and the J segment 3 bases; nucleotides outside the gene matches: 12. Germline V CDR1 and CDR2: PRHDT, FYEKMQ (reference sequence). The CDR3 nucleotides read TGTGCCAGCAGCCCGAGGACTAGCGTTCTTCGAACAGATACGCAGTATTTT. This translates into CASSPRTSVLRTDTQYF.

The J gene is TRBJ2-1, the V gene TRBV10-3, with TRBD2 matching 7 bases. After removal of 3 bases from V and 4 bases from J, the junction contained 6 bases not matched to a gene. This CDR3 comprises 15 residues. Germline V CDR1 and CDR2: ENHRY, SYGVKD. CDR3 nucleotide sequence: TGTGCCATCAGTGATGGTCTAGCGGAATACAATGAGCAGTTCTTC. Amino acids: CAISDGLAEYNEQFF.

This sequence joins TRBV18 and TRBJ1-5, with D maybe TRBD1 (5 bases). CDR1 is KGHSH and CDR2 is LQKENI in the germline V gene. V was shortened by 3 bases and J by 3 bases, with 12 bases between the two germline ends. The CDR3 is 15 residues long. CDR3 region: CASSPGDAANQPQHF. The CDR3, as DNA: TGTGCCAGCTCACCGGGGGACGCCGCCAATCAGCCCCAGCATTTT.

The chain employs TRBV29-1 and TRBJ1-1; D may be TRBD1 (6 bases). V lost 4 bases, J lost 5 bases, and 11 bases lay in between. The CDR3 has 12 residues. Germline lookup yields CDR1 SQVTM and CDR2 ANQGSEA. In DNA form, the CDR3 reads TGCAGCGTTGTTTGGGGGGCGACTGAAGCTTTCTTT. Translated: CSVVWGATEAFF.

V gene TRBV30 combines with J gene TRBJ1-2, with D possibly being TRBD1 (6 bases). This CDR3 contains 15 residues. CDR1 is GTSNPN and CDR2 is SVGIG in the germline V gene (reference sequence). The germline V and J ends were trimmed by 0 bases and 4 bases, with 15 bases remaining between them. CDR3 in DNA: TGTGCCTGGAGTGTAGCCCGGACAGCGAGCTATGGCTACACCTTC. It translates to CAWSVARTASYGYTF.

This chain uses TRBV14 with TRBJ1-1; possible D gene TRBD1, 6 bases. The germline V and J ends were trimmed by 9 bases and 2 bases, with 19 bases remaining between them. The length of the CDR3 is 15 residues. The germline gives CDR1 SGHDN, CDR2 FVKESK. The CDR3 DNA reads as TGTGCCAGTACGGGACACCCGGGGTTAAACACTGAAGCTTTCTTT. Its protein is CASTGHPGLNTEAFF.

The CDR3 DNA reads as TGTGCCTGGAGTGTAGGACCGAAGGGAGGACCGGAAGCTTTCTTT. Translation gives CAWSVGPKGGPEAFF. V is TRBV30 and J is TRBJ1-1; no reliable D call. Trimming took off 0 bases at V and 8 bases at J, with 19 bases between the two ends. Germline-derived CDR1 and CDR2 are GTSNPN and SVGIG (reference sequence). This CDR3 is built from 15 residues.

The CDR3 nucleotides are TGTGCCAGCAGCTTTGCTGGGACTTACTCCTACGAGCAGTACTTC. Translated, it gives CASSFAGTYSYEQYF. V and J are TRBV5-6 and TRBJ2-7, with D possibly matching TRBD2 (6 bases). With 2 bases removed from V and 0 bases from J, the gap between germline ends came to 12 bases. The germline V gene has CDR1 SGHDT and CDR2 YYEEEE. This CDR3 comprises 15 residues.

The J gene is TRBJ1-5, the V gene TRBV28; weak D call: TRBD1 (6 bases). The CDR3 totals 12 residues. Trimming pared 6 bases from V and 6 bases from J, leaving 9 bases between. CDR1 is MDHEN and CDR2 is SYDVKM in the germline V gene. The CDR3 reads CASRDSPQPQHF. Written as DNA, the CDR3 is TGTGCCAGCAGGGACAGCCCTCAGCCCCAGCATTTT.

V and J are TRBV10-2 and TRBJ2-1, with 7 bases lining up with TRBD2. The germline gives CDR1 WSHSY, CDR2 SAAADI. The CDR3 length is 12 residues. Trimming cost V 7 bases and J 6 bases; bases outside gene matches: 3. This CDR3 reads CASTAGANEQFF. The CDR3 DNA sequence: TGCGCCAGCACGGCGGGAGCCAATGAGCAGTTCTTC.

V and J are TRBV7-2 and TRBJ2-5; weak D call: TRBD1 (5 bases). The CDR3 extends over 15 amino acids. With 1 base removed from V and 4 bases from J, the gap between germline ends came to 13 bases. Germline V gene lookup returns CDR1 SGHTA and CDR2 FQGNSA. The CDR3 spells CASSLGGSQGETQYF. The DNA of the CDR3 is TGTGCCAGCAGCTTAGGTGGCTCGCAGGGAGAGACCCAGTACTTC.

A single count supports this clone. V is TRBV5-4 and J is TRBJ2-5; D tentatively fits TRBD1 or TRBD2 (5 bases each). The germline V and J ends were trimmed by 5 bases and 8 bases, with 16 bases remaining between them. The CDR3 is 13 residues long. The germline CDR1 and CDR2 sequences are SGHNT and YYREEE (reference sequence). Here the CDR3 reads CASRARDPPTQYF. CDR3 coding DNA: TGTGCCAGCAGGGCCCGGGACCCTCCCACCCAGTACTTC.